What follows is one T cell receptor (beta chain) and its context. In the original workflow: Reference gene primer amplification gave nucleated cell count estimates. Sequenced by immunoSEQ multiplex PCR; TCRdb stores in-frame clones only, minus some. That table furnishes V, J and clone size, whereas the DNA furnished D and trimming. The table records about 330,000 clones, roughly 87% of them present only once. The sample comes from a study of blood T cell repertoires in COVID-19. V was clipped by 6 bases and J by 8 bases; unmatched bases: 10. The CDR3 contains 14 residues. Germline CDR1 MNHEY, CDR2 SVGAGI.

The TCR comes from a man aged 25 to 40 with COVID-19, enrolled during active disease. Sequenced material: peripheral blood. The gene calls are TRBV6-5 and TRBJ1-2, with 9 bases lining up with TRBD1. The CDR3 loop is CASRTGGVLEGYTF. The CDR3 DNA is TGTGCCAGCAGAACAGGGGGCGTCTTGGAGGGCTACACCTTC.